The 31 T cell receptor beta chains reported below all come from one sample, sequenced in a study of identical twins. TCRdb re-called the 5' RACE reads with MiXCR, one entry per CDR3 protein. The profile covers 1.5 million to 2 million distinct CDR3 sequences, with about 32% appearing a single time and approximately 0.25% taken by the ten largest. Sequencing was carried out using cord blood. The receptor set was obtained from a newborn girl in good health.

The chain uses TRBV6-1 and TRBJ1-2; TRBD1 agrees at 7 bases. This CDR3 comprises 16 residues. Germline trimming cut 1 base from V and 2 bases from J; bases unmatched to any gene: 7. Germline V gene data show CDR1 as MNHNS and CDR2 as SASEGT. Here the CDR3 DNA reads TGTGCCAGCAGTGAAGGCCCAGGGGGGGTGAACTATGGCTACACCTTC. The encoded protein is CASSEGPGGVNYGYTF.

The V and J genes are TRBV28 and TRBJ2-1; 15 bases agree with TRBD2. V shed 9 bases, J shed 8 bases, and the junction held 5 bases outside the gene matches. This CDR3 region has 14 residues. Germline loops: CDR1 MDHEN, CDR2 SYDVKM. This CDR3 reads CARRTSGRAHEQFF. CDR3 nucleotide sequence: TGTGCCAGACGGACTAGCGGGAGGGCACATGAGCAGTTCTTC.

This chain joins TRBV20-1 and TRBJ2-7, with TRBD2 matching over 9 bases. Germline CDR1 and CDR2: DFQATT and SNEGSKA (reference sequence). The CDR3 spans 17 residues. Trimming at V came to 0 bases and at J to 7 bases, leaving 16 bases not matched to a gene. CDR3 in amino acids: CSAREPLLAGSYNEQYF. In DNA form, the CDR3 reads TGCAGTGCTAGAGAACCCCTGCTAGCGGGGAGCTACAATGAGCAGTACTTC.

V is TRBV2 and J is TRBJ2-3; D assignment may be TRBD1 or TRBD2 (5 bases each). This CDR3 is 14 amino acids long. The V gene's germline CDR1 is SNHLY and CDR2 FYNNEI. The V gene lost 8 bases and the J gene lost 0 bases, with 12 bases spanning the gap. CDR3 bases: TGTGCCAGCCCTCCTGAGGGGAGCACAGATACGCAGTATTTT. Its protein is CASPPEGSTDTQYF.

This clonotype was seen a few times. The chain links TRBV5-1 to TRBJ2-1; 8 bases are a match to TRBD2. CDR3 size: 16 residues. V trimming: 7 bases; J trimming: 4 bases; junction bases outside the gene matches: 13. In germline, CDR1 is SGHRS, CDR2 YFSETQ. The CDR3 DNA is TGCGCCAGCCGCCTCACAGCGGGGGTCCTATACAATGAGCAGTTCTTC. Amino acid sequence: CASRLTAGVLYNEQFF.

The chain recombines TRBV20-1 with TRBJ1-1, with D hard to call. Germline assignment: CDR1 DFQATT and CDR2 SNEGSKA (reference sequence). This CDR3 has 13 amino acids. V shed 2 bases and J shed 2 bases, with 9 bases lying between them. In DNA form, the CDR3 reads TGCAGTGCTAGACCAGTAACTAACACTGAAGCTTTCTTT. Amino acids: CSARPVTNTEAFF.

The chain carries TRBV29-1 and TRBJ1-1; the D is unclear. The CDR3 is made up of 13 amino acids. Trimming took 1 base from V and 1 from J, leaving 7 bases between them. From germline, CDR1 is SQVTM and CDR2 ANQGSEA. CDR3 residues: CSVEAGTNTEAFF. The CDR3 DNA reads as TGCAGCGTTGAAGCGGGTACGAACACTGAAGCTTTCTTT.

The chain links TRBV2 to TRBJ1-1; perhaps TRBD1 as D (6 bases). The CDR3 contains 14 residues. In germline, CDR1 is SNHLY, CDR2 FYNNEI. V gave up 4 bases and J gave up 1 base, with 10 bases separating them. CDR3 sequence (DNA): TGTGCCAGCAGTGGGACAGTTACGAACACTGAAGCTTTCTTT. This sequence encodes CASSGTVTNTEAFF.

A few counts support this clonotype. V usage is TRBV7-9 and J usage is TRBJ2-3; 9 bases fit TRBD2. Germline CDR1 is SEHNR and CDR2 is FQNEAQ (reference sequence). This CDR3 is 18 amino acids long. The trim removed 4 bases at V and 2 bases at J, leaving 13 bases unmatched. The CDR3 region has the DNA TGTGCCAGCAGCTCTAGGGGACTAGCTAAAAGTAACACAGATACGCAGTATTTT. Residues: CASSSRGLAKSNTDTQYF.

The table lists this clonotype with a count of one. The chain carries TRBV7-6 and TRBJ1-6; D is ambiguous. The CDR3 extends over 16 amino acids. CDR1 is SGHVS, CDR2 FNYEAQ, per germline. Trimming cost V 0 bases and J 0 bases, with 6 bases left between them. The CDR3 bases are TGTGCCAGCAGCTTAGCTGGCGACTCCTATAATTCACCCCTCCACTTT. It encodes CASSLAGDSYNSPLHF.

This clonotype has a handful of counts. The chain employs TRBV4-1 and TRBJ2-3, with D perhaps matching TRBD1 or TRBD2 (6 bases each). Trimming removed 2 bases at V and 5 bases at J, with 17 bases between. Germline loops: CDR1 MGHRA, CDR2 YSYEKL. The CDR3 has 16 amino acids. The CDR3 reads CASSQFTGAPRDTQYF. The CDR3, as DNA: TGCGCCAGCAGCCAATTTACGGGGGCTCCCCGAGATACGCAGTATTTT.

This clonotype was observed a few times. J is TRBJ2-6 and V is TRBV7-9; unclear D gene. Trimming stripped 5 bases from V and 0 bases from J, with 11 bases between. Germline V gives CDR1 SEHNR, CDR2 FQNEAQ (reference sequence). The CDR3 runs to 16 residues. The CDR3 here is CASSRNGRSGANVLTF. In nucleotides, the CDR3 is TGTGCCAGCAGCCGCAACGGCCGCTCTGGGGCCAACGTCCTGACTTTC.

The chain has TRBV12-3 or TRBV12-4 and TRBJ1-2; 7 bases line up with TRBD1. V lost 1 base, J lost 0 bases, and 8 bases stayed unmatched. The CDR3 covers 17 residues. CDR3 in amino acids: CASSLDRGWVPNYGYTF. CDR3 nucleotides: TGTGCCAGCAGTTTAGACAGGGGATGGGTTCCTAACTATGGCTACACCTTC.

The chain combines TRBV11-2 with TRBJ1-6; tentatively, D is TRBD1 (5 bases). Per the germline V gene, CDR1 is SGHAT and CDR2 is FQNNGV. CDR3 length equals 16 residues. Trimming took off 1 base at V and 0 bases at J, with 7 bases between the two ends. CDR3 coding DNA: TGTGCCAGCAGCTTAGGGACAAACTCCTATAATTCACCCCTCCACTTT. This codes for CASSLGTNSYNSPLHF. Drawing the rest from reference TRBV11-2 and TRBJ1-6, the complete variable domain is EAGVAQSPRYKIIEKRQSVAFWCNPISGHATLYWYQQILGQGPKLLIQFQNNGVVDDSQLPKDRFSAERLKGVDSTLKIQPAKLEDSAVYLCASSLGTNSYNSPLHFGNGTRLTVT.

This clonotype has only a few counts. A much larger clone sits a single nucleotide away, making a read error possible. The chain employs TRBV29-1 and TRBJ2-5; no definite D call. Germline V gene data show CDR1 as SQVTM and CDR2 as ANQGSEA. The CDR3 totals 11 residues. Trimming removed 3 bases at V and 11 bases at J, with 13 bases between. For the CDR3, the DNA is TGCAGCGTTGAGGCCCTGAATGAGCAGTACTTC. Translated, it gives CSVEALNEQYF.

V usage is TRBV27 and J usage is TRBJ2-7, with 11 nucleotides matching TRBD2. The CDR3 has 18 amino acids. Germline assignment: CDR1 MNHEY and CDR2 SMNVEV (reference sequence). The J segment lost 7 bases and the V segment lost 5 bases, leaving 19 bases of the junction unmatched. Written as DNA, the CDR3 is TGTGCCAGCAGTGTCCTAGCGGGGGGCCATAGCTCCTACAATGAGCAGTACTTC. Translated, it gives CASSVLAGGHSSYNEQYF.

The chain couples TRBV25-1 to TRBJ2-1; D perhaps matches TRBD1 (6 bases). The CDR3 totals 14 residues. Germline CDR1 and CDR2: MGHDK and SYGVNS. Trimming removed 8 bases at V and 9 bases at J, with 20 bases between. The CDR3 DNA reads TGTGCCAGCTCAGAGGAGTGGGGGCTGAGTGAGCAGTTCTTC. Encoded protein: CASSEEWGLSEQFF.

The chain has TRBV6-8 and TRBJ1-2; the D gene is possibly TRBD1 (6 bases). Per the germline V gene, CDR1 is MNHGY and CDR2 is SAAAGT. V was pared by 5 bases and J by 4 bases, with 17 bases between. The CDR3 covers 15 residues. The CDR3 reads CASSPAITGPYGYTF. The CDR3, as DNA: TGTGCCAGCAGTCCAGCCATAACAGGGCCCTATGGCTACACCTTC.

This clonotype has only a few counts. As DNA, the CDR3 is TGTGCCACCAACGGAGCTACAGATACGCAGTATTTT. Protein product: CATNGATDTQYF. V and J are TRBV10-3 and TRBJ2-3; the D is unclear. There are 12 residues in the CDR3. V lost 10 bases and J lost 3, with 11 bases in between. Germline V gene lookup returns CDR1 ENHRY and CDR2 SYGVKD.

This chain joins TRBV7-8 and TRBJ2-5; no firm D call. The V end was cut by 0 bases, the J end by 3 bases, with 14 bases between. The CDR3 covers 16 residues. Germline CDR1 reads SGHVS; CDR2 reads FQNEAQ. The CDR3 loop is CASSLARFGRKETQYF. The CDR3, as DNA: TGTGCCAGCAGCTTAGCGCGATTTGGCAGAAAAGAGACCCAGTACTTC.

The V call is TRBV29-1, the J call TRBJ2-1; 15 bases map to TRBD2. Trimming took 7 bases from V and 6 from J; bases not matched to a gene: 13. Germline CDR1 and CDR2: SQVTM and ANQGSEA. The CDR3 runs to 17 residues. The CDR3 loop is CSAPRRTSGGEINEQFF. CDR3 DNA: TGCAGCGCCCCCAGGAGGACTAGCGGGGGGGAAATCAATGAGCAGTTCTTC.

This CDR3 reads CASSSFPPSSGYNTGELFF. The CDR3, as DNA: TGTGCCAGCAGCTCCTTCCCCCCTTCGAGTGGATACAACACCGGGGAGCTGTTTTTT. V usage is TRBV7-8 and J usage is TRBJ2-2; no definite D call. The CDR3 length is 19 residues. The germline CDR1 and CDR2 sequences are SGHVS and FQNEAQ. Deletions cut 4 bases from V and 2 bases from J, with 23 bases between.

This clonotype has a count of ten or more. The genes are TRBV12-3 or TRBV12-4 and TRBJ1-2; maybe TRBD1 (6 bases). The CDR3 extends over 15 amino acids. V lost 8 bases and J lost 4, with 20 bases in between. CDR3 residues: CASGPGQSEGYGYTF. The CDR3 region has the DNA TGTGCCAGCGGACCTGGACAGTCGGAAGGCTATGGCTACACCTTC.

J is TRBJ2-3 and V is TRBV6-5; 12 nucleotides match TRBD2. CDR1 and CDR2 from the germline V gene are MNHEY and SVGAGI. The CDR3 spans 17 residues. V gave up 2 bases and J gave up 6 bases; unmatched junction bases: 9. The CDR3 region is CASSYGRTSGATDTQYF. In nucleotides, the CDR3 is TGTGCCAGCAGTTACGGGAGGACTAGCGGGGCCACTGATACGCAGTATTTT.

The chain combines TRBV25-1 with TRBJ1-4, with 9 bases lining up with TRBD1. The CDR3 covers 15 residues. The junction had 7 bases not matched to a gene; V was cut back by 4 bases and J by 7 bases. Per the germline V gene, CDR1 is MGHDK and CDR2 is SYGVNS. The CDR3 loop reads CASSAHRGQSEKLFF. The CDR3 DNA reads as TGTGCCAGCAGTGCCCACAGGGGGCAGAGTGAAAAACTGTTTTTT.

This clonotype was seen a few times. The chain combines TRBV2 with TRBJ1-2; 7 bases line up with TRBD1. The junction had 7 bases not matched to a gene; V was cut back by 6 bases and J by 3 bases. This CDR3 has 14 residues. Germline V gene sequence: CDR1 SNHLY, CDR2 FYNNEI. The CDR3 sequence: CASSADREDYGYTF. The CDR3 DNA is TGTGCCAGCAGCGCCGACAGGGAGGACTATGGCTACACCTTC.

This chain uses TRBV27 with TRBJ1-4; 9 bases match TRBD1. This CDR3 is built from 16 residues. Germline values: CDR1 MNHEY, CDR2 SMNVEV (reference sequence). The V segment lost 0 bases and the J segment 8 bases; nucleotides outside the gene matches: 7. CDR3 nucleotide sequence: TGTGCCAGCAGTTTATCGGGGGACAGGGTACGAGAAAAACTGTTTTTT. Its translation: CASSLSGDRVREKLFF.

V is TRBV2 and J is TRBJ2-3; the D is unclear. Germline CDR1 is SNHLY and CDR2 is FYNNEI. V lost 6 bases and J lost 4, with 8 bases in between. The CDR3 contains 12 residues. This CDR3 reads CASRQWADTQYF. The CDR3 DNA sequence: TGTGCCAGCAGGCAATGGGCAGATACGCAGTATTTT.

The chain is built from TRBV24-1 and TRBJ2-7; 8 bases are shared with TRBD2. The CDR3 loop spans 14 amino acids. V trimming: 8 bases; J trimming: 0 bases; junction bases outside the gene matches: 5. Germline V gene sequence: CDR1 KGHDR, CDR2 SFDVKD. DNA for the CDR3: TGTGCCACCAAAAGCGGGGGCCACTCCTACGAGCAGTACTTC. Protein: CATKSGGHSYEQYF.

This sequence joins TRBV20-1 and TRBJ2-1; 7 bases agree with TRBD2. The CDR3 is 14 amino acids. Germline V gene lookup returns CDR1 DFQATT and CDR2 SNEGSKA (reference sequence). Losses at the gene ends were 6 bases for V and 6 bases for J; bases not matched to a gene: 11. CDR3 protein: CSAKNLWGGNEQFF. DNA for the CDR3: TGCAGTGCCAAAAACTTGTGGGGGGGCAATGAGCAGTTCTTC.

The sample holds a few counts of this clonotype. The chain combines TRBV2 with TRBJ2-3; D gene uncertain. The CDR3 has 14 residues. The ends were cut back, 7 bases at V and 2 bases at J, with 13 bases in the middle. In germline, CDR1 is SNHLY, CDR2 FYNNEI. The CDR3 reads CASMTLASTDTQYF. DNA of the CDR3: TGTGCCAGCATGACCTTAGCTTCCACAGATACGCAGTATTTT.